This T cell receptor beta chain was recovered during a study of CD8 T cells in ankylosing spondylitis (dated by TCRdb to 2016 to 2017). Looking at the study overall: The study profiled T cell receptor beta repertoires in healthy donors and ankylosing spondylitis patients to find disease-linked TCR variants. In total, the full study cohort was made up of 100 to 140 healthy donors and 25 ankylosing spondylitis patients. Peripheral blood was sampled, and synovial fluid was additionally collected from ankylosing spondylitis patients.

Paper-wide results and their limitations: Some of the motif variants had been reported before in the synovial fluid and blood of reactive arthritis patients, a finding that suggests common disease-initiation mechanisms. A CD8+ phenotype was shown by the disease-linked clones, which were found at relatively low frequencies in peripheral blood. A TCR beta motif of 7 or 8 highly homologous amino acid variants appeared characteristic of blood from ankylosing spondylitis patients. Significant enrichment of the disease-linked clones was reported in matched synovial fluid samples from ankylosing spondylitis patients.

From the germline V gene (reference sequence), CDR1 is DFQATT and CDR2 is SNEGSKA. The junction carries 16 bases between V and J, which are trimmed by 3 bases and 5 bases respectively. The CDR3, from cysteine to phenylalanine, totals 14 residues. Here the CDR3 DNA is all that survives: 42 bases in frame from base 1. The count of this clonotype is one. Its antigen is currently not known. The record has no base qualities; no much larger clone is one base away. On its own, one read is weak support. TCRdb lists the instrument as Illumina HiSeq 2500. Quantitative 5'-RACE with molecular barcodes was used to prepare TCR beta libraries. As for the original processing: A new computational method, built on a probabilistic model of VDJ rearrangement, was used to identify disease-linked TCR variants. Using fastp at Q25 and MiXCR, TCRdb reprocessed the public reads and kept productive beta chains. Rows are combined by CDR3 protein, so each entry shows the most common genes and DNA. The authors' filters were not applied to this entry. Across this sample there are over 130,000 distinct CDR3 sequences, with around 45% seen only once. Together, the top ten hold 12% to 15% of the sample.

Synovial fluid samples were paired with blood samples taken from the same ankylosing spondylitis patients. The receptor chain draws on TRBV20-1 and TRBJ1-2; 5 matching bases give a weak D call of TRBD1. This sequence originates from a male donor with ankylosing spondylitis. The specimen sequenced was synovial fluid, either unsorted or a sorted T cell fraction (not recorded which). The DNA reads TGCAGTGCTAGTGATTCCCAGGGATTATATGGCTACACCTTC. It translates to CSASDSQGLYGYTF.